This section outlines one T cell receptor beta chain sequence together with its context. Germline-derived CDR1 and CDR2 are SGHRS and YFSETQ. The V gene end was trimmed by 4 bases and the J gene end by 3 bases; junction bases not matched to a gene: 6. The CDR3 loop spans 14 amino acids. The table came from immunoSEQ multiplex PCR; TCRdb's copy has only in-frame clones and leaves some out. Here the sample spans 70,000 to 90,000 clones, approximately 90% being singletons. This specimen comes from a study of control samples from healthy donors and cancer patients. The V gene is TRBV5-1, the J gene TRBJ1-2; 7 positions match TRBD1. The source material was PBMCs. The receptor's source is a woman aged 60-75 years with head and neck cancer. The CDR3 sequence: CASSPQGDHYGYTF. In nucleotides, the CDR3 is TGCGCCAGCAGCCCCCAGGGGGATCACTATGGCTACACCTTC. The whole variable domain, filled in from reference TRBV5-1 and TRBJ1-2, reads KAGVTQTPRYLIKTRGQQVTLSCSPISGHRSVSWYQQTPGQGLQFLFEYFSETQRNKGNFPGRFSGRQFSNSRSEMNVSTLELGDSALYLCASSPQGDHYGYTFGSGTRLTVV.